The 25 T cell receptor beta chains reported below all come from one sample, sequenced in a study of T cells in Graves' hyperthyroidism and ophthalmopathy. The source material, RNA transcripts, was used to amplify TCR beta CDR3 regions. RT-PCR in the first round (using the HTBI primer set) targeted the TCR CDR3. TCRdb reprocessed the multiplex PCR reads with MiXCR, giving one entry per CDR3 protein. The sample includes under 400,000 distinct CDR3 sequences, around a sixth of them seen just once. What was sequenced was blood. The receptors derive from a woman in her thirties or forties with Graves' ophthalmopathy.

The V and J genes are TRBV12-3 or TRBV12-4 and TRBJ1-5; TRBD1 might be the D (6 bases). Between the trimmed V and J ends, which lost 10 bases and 6 bases, there was a span of 19 bases. This CDR3 spans 14 amino acids. The CDR3 sequence: CAITKAGEAQPQHF. The CDR3 bases are TGTGCCATCACCAAGGCAGGGGAGGCTCAGCCCCAGCATTTT.

This clonotype was observed at least ten times. This chain uses TRBV5-1 with TRBJ1-2, with D tentatively TRBD1 (6 bases). Trimming pared 4 bases from V and 6 bases from J, leaving 16 bases between. This CDR3 has 14 residues. Germline CDR1 is SGHRS and CDR2 is YFSETQ. The CDR3 nucleotides are TGCGCCAGCAGCCCAGGGGCCGGTGGGAATGGCTACACCTTC. Translation gives CASSPGAGGNGYTF.

For the CDR3, the DNA is TGTGCCAGCAGTTACGTTAAGGACAGCTCCTACGAGCAGTACTTC. Residues: CASSYVKDSSYEQYF. This chain joins TRBV6-5 and TRBJ2-7; weak D call: TRBD1 (6 bases). The V and J ends lost 2 bases and 0 bases respectively, with 11 bases between them. Germline loops: CDR1 MNHEY, CDR2 SVGAGI. The CDR3 runs to 15 residues.

This clonotype was seen ten or more times. V gene TRBV5-8 combines with J gene TRBJ1-1; a weak D match, TRBD1 (6 bases). The CDR3 consists of 14 residues. The ends were cut back, 2 bases at V and 2 bases at J, with 10 bases in the middle. Germline CDR1 SGHTS, CDR2 YDEGEE. CDR3 residues: CASSFDRINTEAFF. Here the CDR3 DNA reads TGTGCCAGCAGCTTCGACAGGATCAACACTGAAGCTTTCTTT.

This clonotype came up many times. V usage is TRBV11-3 and J usage is TRBJ1-2; 8 bases line up with TRBD1. Trimming took 1 base from V and 0 from J; bases not matched to a gene: 13. Germline V gene sequence: CDR1 SGHNT, CDR2 YENEEA. CDR3 length equals 19 residues. In DNA form, the CDR3 reads TGTGCCAGCAGCTTAGGTCGGGGCAGGGGGCCTGAATCTAACTATGGCTACACCTTC. This sequence encodes CASSLGRGRGPESNYGYTF.

This clonotype showed up many times. The genes are TRBV6-5 and TRBJ1-2, with 10 bases identical to TRBD1. The germline gives CDR1 MNHEY, CDR2 SVGAGI. The CDR3 sequence is 16 residues long. Losses at the gene ends were 2 bases for V and 8 bases for J; bases not matched to a gene: 11. CDR3 DNA: TGTGCCAGCAGTTACCCGTCCGGGACAGGGGTGCAGGGCTACACCTTC. Its translation: CASSYPSGTGVQGYTF.

This clonotype was seen a few times. The chain joins TRBV29-1 to TRBJ2-2; D gene ambiguous. The CDR3 loop spans 13 amino acids. Per the germline V gene, CDR1 is SQVTM and CDR2 is ANQGSEA. V lost 7 bases and J lost 1, with 10 bases in between. The CDR3 loop reads CSADPGNTGELFF. CDR3 sequence (DNA): TGCAGCGCCGATCCCGGGAACACCGGGGAGCTGTTTTTT.

This clonotype was detected ten times or more. The chain is built from TRBV14 and TRBJ2-2; the D call may be TRBD1 or TRBD2 (5 bases each). Germline loops: CDR1 SGHDN, CDR2 FVKESK. The CDR3 contains 15 residues. V shed 3 bases and J shed 2 bases, with 10 bases lying between them. CDR3 DNA: TGTGCCAGCAGCCAGAGGGGTTCAAACACCGGGGAGCTGTTTTTT. Its translation is CASSQRGSNTGELFF.

This clonotype occurred a few times. This may come from a read error, since a much larger clone is one base off. The rearrangement uses TRBV30 and TRBJ1-1; tentative D call: TRBD1 (5 bases). The CDR3 runs 14 residues. CDR1 and CDR2 (germline): GTSNPN, SVGIG (reference sequence). The CDR3 coding sequence is TGTGTCTGGAGTGAAATTCAGGGAAACACTGAAGCTTTCTTT. Amino acids: CVWSEIQGNTEAFF.

This chain connects TRBV7-2 to TRBJ1-1, with a tentative D call TRBD1 (6 bases). Trimming shortened V by 2 bases and J by 12 bases, and 22 bases separated the two germline ends. The CDR3 sequence is 15 residues long. Germline V gives CDR1 SGHTA, CDR2 FQGNSA. The CDR3 protein is CASSLRLGDTGNPFF. In DNA form, the CDR3 reads TGTGCCAGCAGCTTACGTTTGGGTGACACAGGGAACCCTTTCTTT.

The table lists this clonotype with many counts. The chain has TRBV11-2 and TRBJ1-5; 8 bases line up with TRBD1. The V and J ends lost 2 bases and 2 bases, in that order; junction bases with no gene match: 5. The CDR3 is made up of 16 amino acids. Germline V gene data show CDR1 as SGHAT and CDR2 as FQNNGV. CDR3: CASSLFPGGGNQPQHF. CDR3 bases: TGTGCCAGCAGCTTATTCCCAGGGGGCGGCAATCAGCCCCAGCATTTT.

This clonotype was picked up many times. A read error is likely, as this CDR3 ends without the conserved phenylalanine or tryptophan. The DNA is omitted, as the CDR3 cannot be located on it reliably, and the CDR3 follows TCRdb's listing. The chain couples TRBV28 to TRBJ2-7; the table calls TRBD1, which could not be checked here. Counting both end residues, the CDR3 totals 16 amino acids. Germline-derived CDR1 and CDR2 are MDHEN and SYDVKM. The CDR3: CASSLSGQGFSPYELL.

This clonotype was counted at least ten times. The chain links TRBV20-1 to TRBJ2-7; the match to TRBD1 covers 7 bases. CDR1 and CDR2 from the germline V gene are DFQATT and SNEGSKA (reference sequence). J gave up 7 bases and V 6 bases, and 12 bases lay outside the gene matches. The CDR3 length is 13 residues. CDR3 loop: CSAKQGPNREQYF. The CDR3 DNA reads as TGCAGTGCGAAACAGGGGCCCAACAGGGAGCAGTACTTC.

This clonotype showed up many times. This chain joins TRBV5-5 and TRBJ1-2; D gene uncertain. Germline CDR1 reads SGHKS; CDR2 reads YYEKEE (reference sequence). The V and J ends lost 0 bases and 3 bases respectively, with 9 bases between them. The CDR3 extends over 14 amino acids. CDR3 protein: CASSLAMRDYGYTF. The CDR3 DNA is TGTGCCAGCAGCTTGGCAATGCGTGACTATGGCTACACCTTC.

This clonotype was seen ten or more times. This may come from a read error, since a much larger clone is one base off. This chain's CDR3 is CASISLKQDYEQYF. CDR3 coding DNA: TGTGCCAGCATCAGCCTGAAACAAGACTACGAGCAGTACTTC. This chain connects TRBV27 to TRBJ2-7; D uncertain. In germline, CDR1 is MNHEY, CDR2 SMNVEV (reference sequence). CDR3 length: 14 residues. Deletions cut 7 bases from V and 3 bases from J, with 16 bases between.

This clonotype was recorded many times. The CDR3 spells CASREGHTEAFF. Here the CDR3 DNA reads TGTGCCAGCAGGGAGGGCCACACTGAAGCTTTCTTT. The chain uses TRBV25-1 and TRBJ1-1; D unresolved. The CDR3 extends over 12 amino acids. Germline CDR1 MGHDK, CDR2 SYGVNS. V shed 6 bases and J shed 3 bases, with 8 bases lying between them.

A word on this clonotype: No conserved phenylalanine or tryptophan ends this CDR3, so it is likely a read error. This chain joins TRBV27 and TRBJ2-2; TRBD1 might be the D (5 bases). Per germline, CDR1 MNHEY and CDR2 SMNVEV (reference sequence). This CDR3 spans 13 amino acids. The V and J ends lost 6 bases and 4 bases respectively, with 9 bases between them. In nucleotides, the CDR3 is TGTGCCAGCAGCCTAAGGGGCACCGGGGAGCTGTTTCTT. This encodes CASSLRGTGELFL.

This clonotype has just one count. A much bigger clone sits one base away, suggesting this may be a read error. V usage is TRBV12-5 and J usage is TRBJ1-1, with 7 bases that match TRBD1. V lost 7 bases, J lost 2 bases, and 7 bases stayed unmatched. Germline values: CDR1 LGHNT, CDR2 FRNRAP. CDR3 length equals 14 residues. CDR3: CASASTGINTEAFF. CDR3 sequence (DNA): TGTGCTAGTGCCTCGACAGGGATTAACACTGAAGCTTTCTTT.

This clonotype was counted a few times. The rearrangement links TRBV4-1 to TRBJ2-5, with D possibly TRBD2 on 5 matching bases. The CDR3 extends over 18 amino acids. The germline V and J ends were trimmed by 1 base and 2 bases, with 20 bases remaining between them. Germline CDR1 and CDR2: MGHRA and YSYEKL. The CDR3 here is CASSQGLGLADGQETQYF. The CDR3, as DNA: TGCGCCAGCAGCCAAGGCCTTGGGCTAGCTGACGGGCAAGAGACCCAGTACTTC.

This chain connects TRBV28 to TRBJ1-2, with D perhaps matching TRBD1 (6 bases). The V end lost 4 bases, the J end lost 8 bases, and 20 bases lay between the germline ends. Looked up from germline, CDR1 is MDHEN and CDR2 is SYDVKM. The CDR3 covers 15 residues. The DNA of the CDR3 is TGTGCCAGCAGTTCCTTTGATCGGGGGGCCAAGGGCTACACCTTC. This codes for CASSSFDRGAKGYTF.

This clonotype was observed at least ten times. The gene calls are TRBV29-1 and TRBJ1-1; TRBD1 matches at 7 bases. Per the germline V gene, CDR1 is SQVTM and CDR2 is ANQGSEA. CDR3 length: 12 residues. Unmatched junction bases numbered 9, after V lost 7 bases and J lost 7 bases. The CDR3 is CSGKVQGREAFF. The CDR3 nucleotides are TGCAGCGGTAAGGTACAGGGGCGTGAAGCTTTCTTT.

This clonotype was counted at least ten times. Written as DNA, the CDR3 is TGTGCCAGCAGCTTGGTGACAGACCGGGAGGGCTACACCTTC. The encoded protein is CASSLVTDREGYTF. The V and J genes are TRBV11-2 and TRBJ1-2; D is possibly TRBD1 (5 bases). V gave up 3 bases and J gave up 8 bases, with 16 bases separating them. The germline V gene encodes CDR1 SGHAT and CDR2 FQNNGV. The length of the CDR3 is 14 residues.

This clonotype was seen at least ten times. J is TRBJ2-7 and V is TRBV5-1, with a possible D match to TRBD2 (6 bases). The V gene lost 7 bases and the J gene lost 3 bases, with 20 bases spanning the gap. CDR3 size: 15 residues. Germline V CDR1 and CDR2: SGHRS, YFSETQ. The CDR3 is CASRSLLSGNYEQYF. The CDR3 DNA reads TGCGCCAGCCGCTCACTCCTTAGCGGAAACTACGAGCAGTACTTC.

The chain has TRBV6-2 or TRBV6-3 and TRBJ1-5, with TRBD1 identical over 8 bases. This CDR3 comprises 17 residues. V trimming: 2 bases; J trimming: 0 bases; junction bases outside the gene matches: 6. CDR1 is MNHEY and CDR2 is SVGEGT in the germline V gene. The CDR3 sequence: CASSYAGGAYSNQPQHF. DNA for the CDR3: TGTGCCAGCAGTTACGCAGGGGGCGCCTATAGCAATCAGCCCCAGCATTTT.

This clonotype was seen many times. This chain links TRBV20-1 with TRBJ2-7; D may be TRBD2 (5 bases). V dropped 2 bases and J dropped 0 bases, with 17 bases sitting between them. Germline CDR1 reads DFQATT; CDR2 reads SNEGSKA (reference sequence). CDR3 length: 16 amino acids. CDR3 amino acids: CSARPAGRNPSYEQYF. The CDR3 DNA reads TGCAGTGCTAGACCCGCGGGCCGAAACCCCTCCTACGAGCAGTACTTC.